Following are 2 T cell receptor beta chains from one sample sequenced in a study of OX40 agonist ivuxolimab in advanced cancers. The library was produced with the immunoSEQ multiplex PCR assay. Imported from immuneACCESS, the table was reduced by TCRdb to in-frame sequences with V and J called. These copies leave out some clones; in studies compared against another copy, an unresolved V gene accounts for under half, and the cause of the remainder is not known. The sample table records approximately 46,000 clones; approximately 80% of these occur just once. The ten largest make up over 2% of the sample. The sequences come from CD4+ or CD8+ T cells sorted from blood, collected in a trial of the OX40 agonist ivuxolimab. Receptors were obtained from an adult with an advanced solid tumor such as melanoma, head and neck, liver or kidney cancer.

This clone was seen a few times. This chain's CDR3 is CASSWSLLRVRTRVDTQYF. For the CDR3, the DNA is TGTGCCAGCAGTTGGAGCTTGCTCCGGGTGCGGACGAGGGTAGATACGCAGTATTTT. This sequence joins TRBV28 and TRBJ2-3; tentatively, D is TRBD2 (5 bases). CDR1 is MDHEN and CDR2 is SYDVKM in the germline V gene. V was pared by 4 bases and J by 5 bases, with 28 bases between. The CDR3 totals 19 residues.

The chain links TRBV6-5 to TRBJ1-2; TRBD1 matches at 7 bases. Germline values: CDR1 MNHEY, CDR2 SVGAGI. This CDR3 comprises 15 residues. V lost 10 bases, J lost 0 bases, and 11 bases stayed unmatched. The CDR3 spells CATSRQGDTNYGYTF. In DNA, the CDR3 is TGTGCCACCTCCCGACAGGGAGATACTAACTATGGCTACACCTTC.